This T cell receptor (beta chain) was captured in a study of vaccination and CD4 T cells after COVID-19. On the study more broadly: Drawing of post-COVID samples took place a median about 100 days after diagnosis (range 35 to 161).

CDR1 and CDR2 from the germline V gene are MNHNS and SASEGT. The CDR3 has 14 residues. V dropped 5 bases and J dropped 4 bases, with 11 bases sitting between them. The study, taken as a whole, reports: The appearance of a median about 86% of reactive clones in convalescent patients occurred only post-vaccination.

Oncomine TCR Beta short-read sequencing was applied to DNA from cultured CD4+ T cells. TCRdb re-analysed the PCR reads in MiXCR, keeping a single row per CDR3 protein. The repertoire holds under 20,000 distinct CDR3 sequences, with 23% as singletons. This clonotype was seen only once. Antigen specificity is unknown. The treatment denotes: approximately 10-day PBMC culture with coronavirus spike peptide pools or control peptides (ViraFEST assay). This sequence was found in a human donor with COVID-19. This rearrangement joins TRBV6-1 to TRBJ1-4; weak D call: TRBD1 (6 bases). The material sequenced was cultured CD4+ T cells from blood. CDR3 coding DNA: TGTGCCAGCAGTCCGGGACATTATAATGAAAAACTGTTTTTT. This sequence encodes CASSPGHYNEKLFF.